This entry features one TCR beta chain sequence. Its target is unknown. These data are taken from a study of tumor-infiltrating lymphocytes in primary liver carcinoma. Study-wide results and caveats: Paired tumor-adjacent and tumor-blood samples overlapped less than tumor region pairs did. Tumor samples exhibited a significantly greater top-250-clone fraction than blood samples (p = 0.039). Bulk samples went unsorted, so CD4+ and CD8+ repertoires were not compared.

They got blood RNA out of unsorted whole blood and also pulled out germline DNA. Patients had chronic HBV infection and were treatment-naive. The investigators made TCR beta cDNA from about 500 ng total RNA, using a constant-region primer. Three rounds of nested multiplex PCR with slightly modified ARM-PCR produced TCR beta libraries. The two initial PCR rounds, nine to eleven cycles each, used TRBV1-TRBV30 forward and C-beta reverse primers. TCRdb passed the multiplex PCR reads through MiXCR, listing each CDR3 protein once. The repertoire has some 200,000 distinct CDR3 sequences, less than 65% of them found once; the top ten carry around 7.1%. The V end lost 1 base, the J end lost 5 bases, and 14 bases lay between the germline ends. Germline CDR1 is SEHNR and CDR2 is FQNEAQ (reference sequence). The CDR3 runs 16 residues.

The sequenced material came from peripheral blood. The rearrangement uses TRBV7-9 and TRBJ2-2, with TRBD1 as a possible D gene (5 bases). The clonotype comes from a woman in her sixties or seventies with primary liver carcinoma and hepatitis B virus infection. The CDR3 loop is CASSLVLQGWTGELFF. The DNA of the CDR3 is TGTGCCAGCAGCTTAGTTCTTCAGGGTTGGACCGGGGAGCTGTTTTTT.